The T cell receptor (beta chain) under discussion was sequenced for a study of vaccination and CD4 T cells after COVID-19. The treatment denotes: roughly ten-day PBMC culture with coronavirus spike peptide pools or control peptides (ViraFEST assay). The Oncomine TCR Beta short-read assay generated sequence data from the DNA of cultured CD4+ T cells. From the PCR reads, TCRdb called clonotypes with MiXCR, one entry per CDR3 protein. This table has around 13,000 distinct CDR3 sequences, more than 45% appearing once. Turning to this clonotype: Antigen: not known.

Germline CDR1 is MNHEY and CDR2 is SVGEGT. Trimming cost V 5 bases and J 4 bases; bases outside gene matches: 7. This CDR3 has 15 amino acids. This chain connects TRBV6-2 or TRBV6-3 to TRBJ1-3; 8 bases align to TRBD1. Sequencing was done on a sample of CD4+ T cells from blood, cultured in vitro. The TCR originated in a human donor who had recovered from COVID-19. The CDR3 DNA reads TGTGCCAGCAGTCCGGACAGGGTCTTCGGAAACACCATATATTTT. It codes for CASSPDRVFGNTIYF.